The next 15 T cell receptor beta chains were all read from a single sample in a study of blood T cell repertoires in COVID-19. Produced via immunoSEQ multiplex PCR; TCRdb's table is partial and in-frame only. The sample includes over 250,000 clones, approximately 85% of them seen just once. Sequenced sample: peripheral blood. These TCRs come from a man in his fifties or sixties with active or convalescent COVID-19.

The chain has TRBV30 and TRBJ1-1; D remains ambiguous. Germline CDR1 GTSNPN, CDR2 SVGIG (reference sequence). The V end was cut by 3 bases, the J end by 5 bases, with 10 bases between. This CDR3 is built from 12 residues. CDR3 loop: CAWSRRVTEAFF. Here the CDR3 DNA reads TGTGCCTGGAGCAGGAGGGTGACTGAAGCTTTCTTT.

The chain is built from TRBV6-5 and TRBJ2-5; possibly TRBD1 for D (5 bases). This CDR3 spans 15 amino acids. Germline CDR1 and CDR2: MNHEY and SVGAGI. Trimming took off 5 bases at V and 5 bases at J, with 18 bases between the two ends. As DNA, the CDR3 is TGTGCCAGCAGTACAGGAGATTCGGGTGTGGAGACCCAGTACTTC. Residues: CASSTGDSGVETQYF.

This chain links TRBV4-3 with TRBJ1-5; D is ambiguous. There are 12 residues in the CDR3. V was shortened by 3 bases and J by 9 bases, with 9 bases between the two germline ends. Germline V gene sequence: CDR1 LGHNA, CDR2 YSLEER. This chain's CDR3 is CASSHPGGPQHF. In nucleotides, the CDR3 is TGCGCCAGCAGCCACCCGGGAGGGCCCCAGCATTTT.

V and J are TRBV6-6 and TRBJ2-3; TRBD2 matches at 8 bases. V lost 6 bases, J lost 0 bases, and 5 bases stayed unmatched. From germline, CDR1 is MNHNY and CDR2 SVGAGI (reference sequence). The length of the CDR3 is 15 residues. CDR3 region: CASSPGGSSTDTQYF. CDR3 sequence (DNA): TGTGCCAGCAGCCCGGGAGGGTCTAGCACAGATACGCAGTATTTT.

The genes are TRBV29-1 and TRBJ2-3, with 9 nucleotides matching TRBD2. V shed 2 bases and J 4 bases; nucleotides not matched to a gene: 7. CDR1 and CDR2 from the germline V gene are SQVTM and ANQGSEA. This CDR3 comprises 15 residues. The CDR3 region has the DNA TGCAGCGTTGAATTTAGACTAGCGGACGCAGATACGCAGTATTTT. Translated, it gives CSVEFRLADADTQYF.

The CDR3 DNA reads as TGTGCCAGCTCACCCCTAGCGGGAGGGCCGAGTGGCACAGATACGCAGTATTTT. Translating gives CASSPLAGGPSGTDTQYF. V usage is TRBV18 and J usage is TRBJ2-3; the match to TRBD2 covers 12 bases. Germline V gene data show CDR1 as KGHSH and CDR2 as LQKENI. The CDR3 consists of 18 residues. Unmatched junction bases numbered 8, after V lost 3 bases and J lost 1 base.

V and J are TRBV12-3 or TRBV12-4 and TRBJ2-7, with a possible D match to TRBD1 (6 bases). V lost 8 bases and J 0 bases, leaving 11 bases between the germline ends. The CDR3 length is 13 residues. The CDR3 sequence is CASGQYRSYEQYF. CDR3 DNA: TGTGCCAGCGGACAGTACCGCTCCTACGAGCAGTACTTC.

The chain uses TRBV3-1 (or the pseudogene TRBV3-2) and TRBJ1-3; D call uncertain. The CDR3 runs 15 residues. The V and J ends lost 0 bases and 9 bases respectively, with 15 bases between them. CDR1 and CDR2 (germline): LGHDT, YNNKEL (reference sequence). The CDR3 nucleotides are TGTGCCAGCAGCCAAGACCAAAGGGTGGGGAGCACCATATATTTT. Its translation: CASSQDQRVGSTIYF.

This clone has a handful of counts. This chain uses TRBV2 with TRBJ1-4; 7 bases fit TRBD1. Germline lookup yields CDR1 SNHLY and CDR2 FYNNEI. The CDR3 is made up of 14 amino acids. Germline trimming cut 7 bases from V and 7 bases from J; bases unmatched to any gene: 9. CDR3 in DNA: TGTGCCAGCATCGAACAGGGGATTGGTGAAAAACTGTTTTTT. Amino acids: CASIEQGIGEKLFF.

This clone was observed once. The J gene is TRBJ2-1, the V gene TRBV29-1; 11 positions match TRBD2. The germline CDR1 and CDR2 sequences are SQVTM and ANQGSEA. The CDR3 is made up of 15 amino acids. V trimming: 6 bases; J trimming: 8 bases; junction bases outside the gene matches: 12. The CDR3 loop reads CSVRTSGLPFDEQFF. DNA for the CDR3: TGCAGCGTGAGGACTAGCGGGCTTCCTTTCGATGAGCAGTTCTTC.

The rearrangement joins TRBV6-1 to TRBJ1-1; tentative D call: TRBD1 (5 bases). The CDR3 length is 16 residues. In germline, CDR1 is MNHNS, CDR2 SASEGT. V was shortened by 2 bases and J by 0 bases, with 13 bases between the two germline ends. In DNA form, the CDR3 reads TGTGCCAGCAGTGAACTGGGGGGTTCGATGAACACTGAAGCTTTCTTT. Protein sequence: CASSELGGSMNTEAFF.

The rearrangement links TRBV7-9 to TRBJ2-7; 7 bases fit TRBD2. The CDR3 spans 14 residues. Trimming removed 4 bases from V and 3 bases from J; junction bases left unmatched: 6. From germline, CDR1 is SEHNR and CDR2 FQNEAQ (reference sequence). Here the CDR3 DNA reads TGTGCCAGCAGCTCGACTAGCTTCAACTACGAGCAGTACTTC. It specifies CASSSTSFNYEQYF.

The chain employs TRBV27 and TRBJ1-6; TRBD1 is a possible D gene (5 bases). The V and J ends lost 5 bases and 7 bases respectively, with 15 bases between them. This CDR3 has 15 residues. Germline V lookup: CDR1 MNHEY, CDR2 SMNVEV (reference sequence). The CDR3 spells CASSPGTGGNSPLHF. In DNA, the CDR3 is TGTGCCAGCAGTCCCGGGACTGGGGGGAATTCACCCCTCCACTTT.

CDR3 region: CASSPRPGLAGAYNEQFF. The CDR3 bases are TGTGCCAGCAGCCCGCGGCCGGGACTAGCGGGAGCTTACAATGAGCAGTTCTTC. V is TRBV11-2 and J is TRBJ2-1, with 14 bases matching TRBD2. The V and J ends lost 5 bases and 4 bases, in that order; junction bases with no gene match: 10. The CDR3 length is 18 residues. The germline V gene has CDR1 SGHAT and CDR2 FQNNGV. Variable domain in full (rest from reference TRBV11-2 and TRBJ2-1): EAGVAQSPRYKIIEKRQSVAFWCNPISGHATLYWYQQILGQGPKLLIQFQNNGVVDDSQLPKDRFSAERLKGVDSTLKIQPAKLEDSAVYLCASSPRPGLAGAYNEQFFGPGTRLTVL.

This sequence joins TRBV2 and TRBJ1-2, with a tentative D call TRBD1 (5 bases). Germline lookup yields CDR1 SNHLY and CDR2 FYNNEI. CDR3 length: 17 amino acids. The V gene lost 7 bases and the J gene lost 4 bases, with 25 bases spanning the gap. This CDR3 reads CASNQDLGGGPLYGYTF. DNA of the CDR3: TGTGCCAGCAACCAGGATCTCGGGGGGGGTCCCCTCTATGGCTACACCTTC.